Each of the 14 T cell receptor beta chains below was sequenced from the same sample in a study of blood T cell repertoires in COVID-19. The table came from immunoSEQ multiplex PCR; TCRdb's copy has only in-frame clones and leaves some out. Of some 670,000 clones listed, more than 80% were seen once; the top ten hold over 0.2%. Specimen: peripheral blood. The origin of the receptors is a young woman with acute or convalescent COVID-19.

The chain joins TRBV6-2 or TRBV6-3 to TRBJ2-7; 10 positions agree with TRBD1. In germline, CDR1 is MNHEY, CDR2 SVGEGT. There are 15 residues in the CDR3. With 5 bases clipped from V and 7 bases from J, the junction kept 11 bases outside the gene matches. The CDR3 here is CASSTAGTGDREQYF. The CDR3 bases are TGTGCCAGCAGTACCGCCGGGACAGGGGATCGGGAGCAGTACTTC.

The J gene is TRBJ1-1, the V gene TRBV5-4; D possibly corresponds to TRBD1 (5 bases). CDR1 SGHNT and CDR2 YYREEE come from the germline V gene (reference sequence). The germline V and J ends were trimmed by 4 bases and 0 bases, with 19 bases remaining between them. The CDR3 spans 17 residues. CDR3 amino acids: CASSPPNRNPMNTEAFF. Here the CDR3 DNA reads TGTGCCAGCAGCCCCCCGAACAGGAACCCCATGAACACTGAAGCTTTCTTT. The full variable domain, its missing parts supplied by reference TRBV5-4 and TRBJ1-1, is ETGVTQSPTHLIKTRGQQVTLRCSSQSGHNTVSWYQQALGQGPQFIFQYYREEENGRGNFPPRFSGLQFPNYSSELNVNALELDDSALYLCASSPPNRNPMNTEAFFGQGTRLTVV.

The V call is TRBV5-6, the J call TRBJ1-1, with 9 bases lining up with TRBD1. CDR1 and CDR2 from the germline V gene are SGHDT and YYEEEE. CDR3 length: 14 amino acids. V lost 5 bases to trimming and J lost 1 base; unmatched junction nucleotides: 3. The CDR3 coding sequence is TGTGCCAGCAGACAGGGACAGGGGAACACTGAAGCTTTCTTT. As protein: CASRQGQGNTEAFF.

The rearrangement joins TRBV9 to TRBJ2-2, with 7 positions matching TRBD2. Per the germline V gene, CDR1 is SGDLS and CDR2 is YYNGEE. V lost 0 bases and J lost 4; bases outside the gene matches: 6. The CDR3 spans 16 residues. The DNA of the CDR3 is TGTGCCAGCAGCGTAGGATTGGGGGGGATCACCGGGGAGCTGTTTTTT. Translating gives CASSVGLGGITGELFF.

The genes are TRBV2 and TRBJ1-3; possible D gene TRBD1, 6 bases. Looked up from germline, CDR1 is SNHLY and CDR2 is FYNNEI. V was clipped by 4 bases and J by 0 bases, with 10 bases between them. This CDR3 is 15 amino acids long. The CDR3 protein is CASSGRGGSGNTIYF. The CDR3 DNA sequence: TGTGCCAGCAGTGGCAGGGGTGGCTCTGGAAACACCATATATTTT.

This clone was seen a single time. The chain has TRBV9 and TRBJ1-3; D is possibly TRBD1 (5 bases). Deletions cut 4 bases from V and 3 bases from J, with 20 bases between. Germline CDR1 SGDLS, CDR2 YYNGEE. The CDR3 totals 17 residues. CDR3 nucleotide sequence: TGTGCCAGCAGCCAAGTCCCGCAGGGTCTCTTTGGAAACACCATATATTTT. This encodes CASSQVPQGLFGNTIYF.

In regard to this clone: The junction does not match germline at one end; this may be a read error. This chain uses TRBV24-1 with TRBJ1-2, with a possible D match to TRBD1 (5 bases). Germline V gene sequence: CDR1 KGHDR, CDR2 SFDVKD. The CDR3 is 14 amino acids. This CDR3 is CATRGAGTKYGYTF. As DNA, the CDR3 is TGTGCCACCAGGGGAGCCGGGACTAAATATGGCTACACCTTC.

The genes are TRBV6-2 or TRBV6-3 and TRBJ1-4, with D unclear. This CDR3 is 12 amino acids long. Trimming removed 5 bases at V and 2 bases at J, with 3 bases between. CDR1 is MNHEY, CDR2 SVGEGT, per germline. CDR3 sequence (DNA): TGTGCCAGCAGTCGGACTAATGAAAAACTGTTTTTT. Protein product: CASSRTNEKLFF.

The chain carries TRBV10-3 and TRBJ1-3; TRBD1 might be the D (6 bases). The germline V gene has CDR1 ENHRY and CDR2 SYGVKD. This CDR3 has 13 amino acids. The germline V and J ends were trimmed by 7 bases and 6 bases, with 13 bases remaining between them. The CDR3, as DNA: TGTGCCATCAATGGGGGCGAAGTAAACACCATATATTTT. Its protein product is CAINGGEVNTIYF.

Only one count was recorded for this clone. The rearrangement links TRBV7-2 to TRBJ2-2, with D tentatively TRBD2 (5 bases). This CDR3 contains 13 residues. Trimming cost V 6 bases and J 8 bases, with 13 bases left between them. The germline V gene has CDR1 SGHTA and CDR2 FQGNSA. CDR3 nucleotides: TGTGCCAGCAGAACCCTTAGCGCGGGGGAGCTGTTTTTT. Protein sequence: CASRTLSAGELFF.

This clone was observed a single time. J is TRBJ1-6 and V is TRBV28; D is undetermined. V was pared by 6 bases and J by 6 bases, with 3 bases between. The V gene's germline CDR1 is MDHEN and CDR2 SYDVKM. The CDR3 is 11 residues long. CDR3 bases: TGTGCCAGCAGGGCTAATTCACCCCTCCACTTT. Amino acid sequence: CASRANSPLHF.

The gene calls are TRBV11-2 and TRBJ2-2; 12 positions agree with TRBD2. Germline assignment: CDR1 SGHAT and CDR2 FQNNGV. The CDR3 is 16 amino acids. V lost 7 bases, J lost 0 bases, and 3 bases stayed unmatched. CDR3 protein: CASNRLAGANTGELFF. CDR3 in DNA: TGTGCCAGCAACCGACTAGCGGGGGCGAACACCGGGGAGCTGTTTTTT. Full variable domain (rest looked up from reference TRBV11-2 and TRBJ2-2): EAGVAQSPRYKIIEKRQSVAFWCNPISGHATLYWYQQILGQGPKLLIQFQNNGVVDDSQLPKDRFSAERLKGVDSTLKIQPAKLEDSAVYLCASNRLAGANTGELFFGEGSRLTVL.

The chain joins TRBV30 to TRBJ1-1, with D possibly being TRBD1 (5 bases). The V gene lost 0 bases and the J gene lost 12 bases, with 14 bases spanning the gap. This CDR3 region has 12 residues. Looked up from germline, CDR1 is GTSNPN and CDR2 is SVGIG (reference sequence). This chain's CDR3 is CAWSVGQGMPFF. CDR3 coding DNA: TGTGCCTGGAGTGTAGGGCAGGGAATGCCTTTCTTT. Using reference TRBV30 and TRBJ1-1 for the parts outside the CDR3, the full variable domain is SQTIHQWPATLVQPVGSPLSLECTVEGTSNPNLYWYRQAAGRGLQLLFYSVGIGQISSEVPQNLSASRPQDRQFILSSKKLLLSDSGFYLCAWSVGQGMPFFGQGTRLTVV.

The chain combines TRBV5-1 with TRBJ1-4, with TRBD1 as a possible D gene (5 bases). V lost 0 bases and J 5 bases, leaving 11 bases between the germline ends. The CDR3 covers 15 residues. Per germline, CDR1 SGHRS and CDR2 YFSETQ. In DNA form, the CDR3 reads TGCGCCAGCAGCTTGGGATCCGGACACAATGAAAAACTGTTTTTT. Translation: CASSLGSGHNEKLFF.